This T cell receptor beta chain was captured in a study of CD8 T cells in Susac syndrome. Study observations and caveats: The study's TCR sequencing and HLA analysis covered a relatively small number of individuals, and the study acknowledged this.

Notes on this clonotype: Its target is not known.

In the multiple sclerosis control group, patients were treatment-naive and had stable or active relapsing-remitting disease. The CD8+ and CD4+ T cells were isolated magnetically using a negative isolation approach, whereas the TEMRA cells were enriched by FACS. Roughly 0.5 to 1 ug RNA was reverse transcribed with random hexamers. TCRdb reprocessed the immunoSEQ multiplex PCR reads via MiXCR and lists one record per CDR3 protein. This sample carries about 400,000 distinct CDR3 sequences, 75% to 90% of them seen once, and the ten largest clones take 0.09% to 0.15%. V shed 5 bases and J 5 bases; nucleotides not matched to a gene: 14. The length of the CDR3 is 16 residues. Germline V lookup: CDR1 MNHEY, CDR2 SMNVEV (reference sequence).

The chain links TRBV27 to TRBJ2-7; 8 bases fit TRBD1. Source material: CD8+ T cells from PBMCs. The TCR sequence derives from a human donor with multiple sclerosis. The CDR3 DNA reads as TGTGCCAGCAGTGAGGGGGAAACGGGACAGGCAGACGAGCAGTACTTC. It encodes CASSEGETGQADEQYF.